Following are 32 T cell receptor beta chains from one sample sequenced in a study of OX40 agonist ivuxolimab in advanced cancers. TCRdb keeps only in-frame clones here, not all; method: immunoSEQ multiplex PCR. This repertoire shows fewer than 40,000 clones, roughly 90% found once; its top ten account for under 1%. This material consisted of CD4+ or CD8+ T cells sorted from blood, taken in a trial of the OX40 agonist ivuxolimab. The source of these receptors is an adult with an advanced solid tumor such as melanoma, head and neck, liver or kidney cancer.

The chain carries TRBV21-1 and TRBJ2-1; the table's TRBD2 call for D was not verified on the DNA. TRBV21-1 is a pseudogene locus. The CDR3 is 17 amino acids. The CDR3 spells CASSKPGLAGGINEQFF. The CDR3 DNA reads TGTGCCAGCAGCAAGCCCGGACTAGCGGGGGGGATCAATGAGCAGTTCTTC.

This clone has a single count. The chain carries TRBV14 and TRBJ1-4; 7 bases are shared with TRBD1. With 4 bases clipped from V and 3 bases from J, the junction kept 11 bases outside the gene matches. Germline loops: CDR1 SGHDN, CDR2 FVKESK. The CDR3 runs 17 residues. The CDR3 loop is CASSPFGGGRSNEKLFF. The CDR3 DNA reads as TGTGCCAGCAGCCCATTTGGAGGGGGCAGGTCTAATGAAAAACTGTTTTTT.

The chain has TRBV28 and TRBJ2-4; D assignment may be TRBD1 or TRBD2 (6 bases each). Trimming removed 2 bases from V and 1 base from J, with 9 bases in between. This CDR3 region has 15 residues. Germline V gene sequence: CDR1 MDHEN, CDR2 SYDVKM. The CDR3 coding sequence is TGTGCCAGCAGTTTAGGGGGGCCGGCCAAAAACATTCAGTACTTC. Translating gives CASSLGGPAKNIQYF.

In DNA form, the CDR3 reads TGTGCCAGCAGCTCGTACATAGGAAGTGAGGAAAAACTGTTTTTT. It is translated as CASSSYIGSEEKLFF. J is TRBJ1-4 and V is TRBV7-2; D ambiguous. The CDR3 covers 15 residues. V lost 4 bases and J 8 bases, leaving 17 bases between the germline ends. Germline V gene sequence: CDR1 SGHTA, CDR2 FQGNSA.

The V call is TRBV19, the J call TRBJ1-2, with D uncertain. The CDR3 covers 14 residues. Trimming cost V 1 base and J 5 bases, with 11 bases left between them. CDR1 and CDR2 from the germline V gene are LNHDA and SQIVND (reference sequence). Here the CDR3 DNA reads TGTGCCAGTAGTATAGCTAACAGTGGATATGGCTACACCTTC. Protein: CASSIANSGYGYTF.

The chain employs TRBV23-1 and TRBJ2-7; D remains ambiguous. TRBV23-1 is assigned to the ORF class and has an uncertain function. The CDR3 spans 15 residues. The ends were cut back, 1 base at V and 0 bases at J, with 10 bases in the middle. The CDR3 DNA sequence: TGCGCCAGCAGTCAATTTGAGGCGAGCTCCTACGAGCAGTACTTC. This codes for CASSQFEASSYEQYF.

The genes are TRBV2 and TRBJ1-5; the D is unclear. This CDR3 region has 15 residues. The V and J ends lost 5 bases and 1 base respectively, with 12 bases between them. Germline CDR1 SNHLY, CDR2 FYNNEI. DNA of the CDR3: TGTGCCAGCAGTCTAGATAAAGGGAGCAATCAGCCCCAGCATTTT. Translation gives CASSLDKGSNQPQHF.

The chain links TRBV28 to TRBJ2-7; TRBD1 agrees at 8 bases. Germline V gene sequence: CDR1 MDHEN, CDR2 SYDVKM. The CDR3 runs 17 residues. The trim removed 2 bases at V and 3 bases at J, leaving 12 bases unmatched. The CDR3 DNA sequence: TGTGCCAGCAGTTTACCCCAGGACAGGGCGGCACTCTACGAGCAGTACTTC. As protein: CASSLPQDRAALYEQYF.

This clone appeared once. The rearrangement joins TRBV9 to TRBJ2-2, with D perhaps matching TRBD2 (5 bases). V gave up 0 bases and J gave up 4 bases, with 16 bases separating them. Germline V lookup: CDR1 SGDLS, CDR2 YYNGEE. The CDR3 contains 17 residues. CDR3 region: CASSVGGRGILTGELFF. The CDR3 DNA reads TGTGCCAGCAGCGTAGGAGGACGGGGAATCCTCACCGGGGAGCTGTTTTTT.

V gene TRBV6-4 combines with J gene TRBJ1-1; D is undetermined. Germline CDR1 reads MRHNA; CDR2 reads SNTAGT. V was clipped by 6 bases and J by 0 bases, with 11 bases between them. The CDR3 spans 14 residues. The CDR3 coding sequence is TGTGCCAGCAGCCCCAGTTCCATGAACACTGAAGCTTTCTTT. It codes for CASSPSSMNTEAFF.

The chain carries TRBV19 and TRBJ2-5; a possible D gene is TRBD2 (6 bases). From germline, CDR1 is LNHDA and CDR2 SQIVND (reference sequence). CDR3 length: 15 residues. V lost 6 bases and J 2 bases, leaving 16 bases between the germline ends. Here the CDR3 reads CASRGRLSGQETQYF. CDR3 in DNA: TGTGCCAGTAGGGGGAGGCTGAGCGGACAAGAGACCCAGTACTTC.

The chain links TRBV5-1 to TRBJ2-3; D uncertain. Germline V gene data show CDR1 as SGHRS and CDR2 as YFSETQ. V dropped 0 bases and J dropped 4 bases, with 3 bases sitting between them. The CDR3 is 12 amino acids. The CDR3, as DNA: TGCGCCAGCAGCTTGGTTGCAGATACGCAGTATTTT. It encodes CASSLVADTQYF. Supplemented by reference TRBV5-1 and TRBJ2-3, the full variable domain reads KAGVTQTPRYLIKTRGQQVTLSCSPISGHRSVSWYQQTPGQGLQFLFEYFSETQRNKGNFPGRFSGRQFSNSRSEMNVSTLELGDSALYLCASSLVADTQYFGPGTRLTVL.

This chain uses TRBV2 with TRBJ2-7, with D hard to call. The CDR3 covers 14 residues. Germline values: CDR1 SNHLY, CDR2 FYNNEI. V lost 10 bases and J 9 bases, leaving 25 bases between the germline ends. CDR3 sequence (DNA): TGTGCCACCGGCGGCAGAGATCTTATCGAAGGGCAGTACTTC. As protein: CATGGRDLIEGQYF.

This rearrangement joins TRBV6-5 to TRBJ1-2; D is possibly TRBD1 (6 bases). Trimming removed 8 bases from V and 7 bases from J, with 20 bases in between. In germline, CDR1 is MNHEY, CDR2 SVGAGI. The CDR3 totals 14 residues. The CDR3 coding sequence is TGTGCCAGCGGGCTTCGGGGGGCGACTCCTGGCTACACCTTC. Protein: CASGLRGATPGYTF.

V gene TRBV6-5 combines with J gene TRBJ1-2; 9 bases map to TRBD1. Germline CDR1 and CDR2: MNHEY and SVGAGI. The CDR3 is 15 amino acids. V lost 2 bases, J lost 2 bases, and 3 bases stayed unmatched. The CDR3 region is CASSYAGTGNYGYTF. The CDR3 nucleotides read TGTGCCAGCAGTTACGCCGGGACAGGGAACTATGGCTACACCTTC.

This clone was seen more than once but under ten times. The rearrangement uses TRBV5-1 and TRBJ2-4; D assignment may be TRBD1 or TRBD2 (6 bases each). CDR1 and CDR2 from the germline V gene are SGHRS and YFSETQ. V gave up 4 bases and J gave up 0 bases, with 17 bases separating them. This CDR3 has 17 residues. CDR3: CASSDVGGLGAKNIQYF. The CDR3 DNA is TGCGCCAGCAGCGACGTTGGGGGGCTCGGAGCCAAAAACATTCAGTACTTC.

The chain is built from TRBV5-1 and TRBJ1-2; 7 nucleotides line up with TRBD1. Trimming removed 0 bases from V and 4 bases from J; junction bases left unmatched: 6. Germline assignment: CDR1 SGHRS and CDR2 YFSETQ. The CDR3 consists of 15 residues. CDR3 sequence reads: CASSLDGTALYGYTF. The CDR3, as DNA: TGCGCCAGCAGCTTGGACGGGACAGCCCTCTATGGCTACACCTTC. The full variable domain, completed using reference TRBV5-1 and TRBJ1-2, is KAGVTQTPRYLIKTRGQQVTLSCSPISGHRSVSWYQQTPGQGLQFLFEYFSETQRNKGNFPGRFSGRQFSNSRSEMNVSTLELGDSALYLCASSLDGTALYGYTFGSGTRLTVV.

The rearrangement uses TRBV5-1 and TRBJ1-1; maybe TRBD1 (5 bases). The CDR3 runs 17 residues. CDR1 and CDR2 (germline): SGHRS, YFSETQ. Between the trimmed V and J ends, which lost 2 bases and 1 base, there was a span of 18 bases. CDR3 DNA sequence: TGCGCCAGCAGCTTTGGGAAGGTGACAGCGTCGAACACTGAAGCTTTCTTT. It specifies CASSFGKVTASNTEAFF.

The V and J genes are TRBV9 and TRBJ2-7, with D perhaps being TRBD1 or TRBD2 (5 bases each). Germline V gene sequence: CDR1 SGDLS, CDR2 YYNGEE. V dropped 2 bases and J dropped 0 bases, with 12 bases sitting between them. The CDR3 totals 15 residues. In nucleotides, the CDR3 is TGTGCCAGCAGCGTTGGCGCAGGGACCTCCTACGAGCAGTACTTC. Residues: CASSVGAGTSYEQYF.

The chain joins TRBV28 to TRBJ2-4; 7 bases are a match to TRBD2. Germline V gene lookup returns CDR1 MDHEN and CDR2 SYDVKM. Trimming removed 3 bases from V and 1 base from J; junction bases left unmatched: 9. The CDR3 covers 17 residues. Written as DNA, the CDR3 is TGTGCCAGCAGTTTTGTTCAGGGAGGGAGGGCCAAAAACATTCAGTACTTC. This encodes CASSFVQGGRAKNIQYF.

The V gene is TRBV10-2, the J gene TRBJ2-7; unclear D gene. This CDR3 has 12 residues. Germline CDR1 reads WSHSY; CDR2 reads SAAADI. V lost 0 bases, J lost 3 bases, and 3 bases lay in between. In nucleotides, the CDR3 is TGCGCCAGCAGTGAGTCCGGCTACGAGCAGTACTTC. Translation: CASSESGYEQYF.

This clone was seen a handful of times. This chain connects TRBV6-5 to TRBJ1-1; TRBD1 is a possible D gene (5 bases). Trimming left V 3 bases short and J 1 base short, with 12 bases between. Germline V gene data show CDR1 as MNHEY and CDR2 as SVGAGI. This CDR3 comprises 15 residues. CDR3 in amino acids: CASSYGIGGNTEAFF. The CDR3 DNA sequence: TGTGCCAGCAGTTATGGAATCGGGGGGAACACTGAAGCTTTCTTT.

This chain joins TRBV18 and TRBJ1-2; tentatively, D is TRBD1 (6 bases). The CDR3 spans 14 residues. CDR1 is KGHSH, CDR2 LQKENI, per germline. The V end lost 3 bases, the J end lost 5 bases, and 13 bases lay between the germline ends. DNA of the CDR3: TGTGCCAGCTCACCCACGGACAGCAGATATGGCTACACCTTC. Translated, it gives CASSPTDSRYGYTF.

The J gene is TRBJ1-3, the V gene TRBV19; D perhaps matches TRBD1 (6 bases). V was pared by 6 bases and J by 1 base, with 10 bases between. There are 14 residues in the CDR3. The germline gives CDR1 LNHDA, CDR2 SQIVND (reference sequence). CDR3 loop: CASSQDRSGNTIYF. In DNA, the CDR3 is TGTGCCAGTAGCCAAGACAGGTCTGGAAACACCATATATTTT.

This clone is a singleton in its sample. CDR3 sequence reads: CASSLPFYEQYF. CDR3 bases: TGTGCCAGCAGTTTACCCTTCTACGAGCAGTACTTC. V usage is TRBV28 and J usage is TRBJ2-7; D gene ambiguous. Between the trimmed V and J ends, which lost 2 bases and 3 bases, there was a span of 5 bases. Germline-derived CDR1 and CDR2 are MDHEN and SYDVKM. The CDR3 has 12 amino acids.

The rearrangement uses TRBV19 and TRBJ1-5; D remains unclear. V was clipped by 1 base and J by 0 bases, with 7 bases between them. Germline CDR1 LNHDA, CDR2 SQIVND (reference sequence). CDR3 length: 15 amino acids. CDR3 residues: CASSIVPSSNQPQHF. CDR3 DNA sequence: TGTGCCAGTAGTATAGTACCTAGTAGCAATCAGCCCCAGCATTTT.

This clone was seen more than once but under ten times. The rearrangement uses TRBV10-1 and TRBJ1-1; D is unclear. CDR3 length equals 13 residues. Germline CDR1 is WNHNN and CDR2 is SYGVQD (reference sequence). V lost 2 bases, J lost 4 bases, and 8 bases lay in between. The CDR3 DNA is TGCGCCAGCAGTGAGCTCTCAGGCACTGAAGCTTTCTTT. Translating gives CASSELSGTEAFF.

The chain couples TRBV10-3 to TRBJ2-1, with D tentatively TRBD1 (6 bases). This CDR3 is built from 15 residues. The ends were cut back, 10 bases at V and 1 base at J, with 17 bases in the middle. Germline V CDR1 and CDR2: ENHRY, SYGVKD. CDR3 sequence reads: CATNSGTGSYNEQFF. The CDR3 DNA follows: TGTGCCACCAATTCCGGCACAGGGTCCTACAATGAGCAGTTCTTC.

In regard to this clone: Other DNA sequences in the sample encode the same CDR3. The chain couples TRBV5-1 to TRBJ2-4; 9 bases are shared with TRBD1. The CDR3 runs 14 residues. V dropped 5 bases and J dropped 0; count of bases not matched to a gene: 0. Germline V gives CDR1 SGHRS, CDR2 YFSETQ. CDR3 residues: CASRGQGAKNIQYF. CDR3 DNA sequence: TGCGCCAGCAGGGGACAGGGAGCCAAAAACATTCAGTACTTC.

The chain joins TRBV4-3 to TRBJ2-1; 8 bases match TRBD2. The ends lost 0 bases at V and 7 bases at J; junction bases unmatched: 11. The CDR3 totals 17 residues. CDR1 LGHNA and CDR2 YSLEER come from the germline V gene. The CDR3, as DNA: TGCGCCAGCAGCCAAGACAGGGTCGGACTAGCCTCGAATGAGCAGTTCTTC. Its protein product is CASSQDRVGLASNEQFF.

The chain is built from TRBV5-8 and TRBJ1-4; no definite D call. CDR1 and CDR2 (germline): SGHTS, YDEGEE. The CDR3 length is 15 residues. V was trimmed by 0 bases and J by 4 bases, leaving 10 bases between them. Written as DNA, the CDR3 is TGTGCCAGCAGCTTGGTCGGGGTCTATAATGAAAAACTGTTTTTT. Its protein product is CASSLVGVYNEKLFF. Full variable domain (remainder filled in from reference TRBV5-8 and TRBJ1-4): EAGVTQSPTHLIKTRGQQATLRCSPISGHTSVYWYQQALGLGLQFLLWYDEGEERNRGNFPPRFSGRQFPNYSSELNVNALELEDSALYLCASSLVGVYNEKLFFGSGTQLSVL.

The chain links TRBV9 to TRBJ2-1, with D possibly called TRBD1 or TRBD2 (5 bases each). The CDR3 is made up of 14 amino acids. Trimming cost V 3 bases and J 9 bases, with 16 bases left between them. The V gene's germline CDR1 is SGDLS and CDR2 YYNGEE. CDR3 nucleotides: TGTGCCAGCAGCGCGGGACCCCATAAGGGTGAGCAGTTCTTC. Translation: CASSAGPHKGEQFF.